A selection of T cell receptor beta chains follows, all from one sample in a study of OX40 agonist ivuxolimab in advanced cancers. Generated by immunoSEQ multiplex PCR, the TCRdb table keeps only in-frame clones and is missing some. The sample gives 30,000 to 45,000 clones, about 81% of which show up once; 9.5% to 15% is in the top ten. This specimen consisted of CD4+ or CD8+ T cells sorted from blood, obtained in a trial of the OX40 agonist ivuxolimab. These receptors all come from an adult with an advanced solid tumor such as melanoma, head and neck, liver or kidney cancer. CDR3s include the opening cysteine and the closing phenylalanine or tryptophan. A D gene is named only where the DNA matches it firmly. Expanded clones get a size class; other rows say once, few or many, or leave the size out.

cdr3_aa: CAISESGLPSGNTIYF; cdr3_nt: TGTGCCATCAGTGAGTCGGGGCTTCCAAGTGGAAACACCATATATTTT; d_call: .; j_call: TRBJ1-3; v_call: TRBV10-3; clone_size: .
cdr3_aa: CASSVGTSGYEQYF; cdr3_nt: TGCGCCAGCAGCGTGGGGACTAGCGGATACGAGCAGTACTTC; d_call: TRBD2; j_call: TRBJ2-7; v_call: TRBV5-1; clone_size: .
cdr3_aa: CASRDKRLAGTQYF; cdr3_nt: TGCGCCAGCAGGGACAAACGACTAGCGGGGACCCAGTACTTC; d_call: TRBD2; j_call: TRBJ2-5; v_call: TRBV5-1; clone_size: .
cdr3_aa: CASSLAVSGELFF; cdr3_nt: TGCGCCAGCAGCTTGGCCGTAAGTGGGGAGCTGTTTTTT; d_call: .; j_call: TRBJ2-2; v_call: TRBV5-1; clone_size: .
cdr3_aa: CASRGGAASGNTIYF; cdr3_nt: TGCGCCAGCAGGGGGGGGGCGGCCTCTGGAAACACCATATATTTT; d_call: .; j_call: TRBJ1-3; v_call: TRBV10-1; clone_size: few
cdr3_aa: CASSPARVETQYF; cdr3_nt: TGTGCCAGCAGTCCCGCGAGGGTAGAGACCCAGTACTTC; d_call: .; j_call: TRBJ2-5; v_call: TRBV6-6; clone_size: .
cdr3_aa: CAWSVRAGQGVHEQFF; cdr3_nt: TGTGCCTGGAGTGTACGAGCGGGGCAGGGTGTCCATGAGCAGTTCTTC; d_call: TRBD2; j_call: TRBJ2-1; v_call: TRBV30; clone_size: .
cdr3_aa: CASSDMSQGAKNIQYF; cdr3_nt: TGTGCCAGCAGCGATATGAGCCAGGGAGCCAAAAACATTCAGTACTTC; d_call: .; j_call: TRBJ2-4; v_call: TRBV27; clone_size: .
cdr3_aa: CASSLGELLTEAFF; cdr3_nt: TGTGCCAGCAGCTTGGGGGAGCTTCTCACTGAAGCTTTCTTT; d_call: .; j_call: TRBJ1-1; v_call: TRBV5-4; clone_size: .
cdr3_aa: CASSQGTVLTGELFF; cdr3_nt: TGTGCCAGCAGCCAAGGGACCGTTTTAACCGGGGAGCTGTTTTTT; d_call: .; j_call: TRBJ2-2; v_call: TRBV5-6; clone_size: .
cdr3_aa: CAIGTHEQYF; cdr3_nt: TGTGCCATCGGGACCCACGAGCAGTACTTC; d_call: .; j_call: TRBJ2-7; v_call: TRBV10-3; clone_size: .
cdr3_aa: CASSLEVFRNTEAFF; cdr3_nt: TGTGCCAGCAGCTTGGAAGTCTTCAGGAACACTGAAGCTTTCTTT; d_call: .; j_call: TRBJ1-1; v_call: TRBV5-6; clone_size: .
cdr3_aa: CASSWGGQSETQYF; cdr3_nt: TGTGCCAGTAGTTGGGGTGGGCAGTCGGAGACCCAGTACTTC; d_call: .; j_call: TRBJ2-5; v_call: TRBV19; clone_size: .
cdr3_aa: CASSYTHTTGELFF; cdr3_nt: TGTGCCAGCAGCTATACCCACACCACCGGGGAGCTGTTTTTT; d_call: .; j_call: TRBJ2-2; v_call: TRBV5-6; clone_size: .
cdr3_aa: CASSQDKDRVSPLHF; cdr3_nt: TGTGCCAGCAGCCAAGATAAGGACAGGGTTTCACCCCTCCACTTT; d_call: TRBD1; j_call: TRBJ1-6; v_call: TRBV4-1; clone_size: .
cdr3_aa: CASSLGQRERYNEQFF; cdr3_nt: TGCGCCAGCAGCTTGGGCCAGCGGGAAAGATACAATGAGCAGTTCTTC; d_call: TRBD2; j_call: TRBJ2-1; v_call: TRBV5-1; clone_size: .
cdr3_aa: CASSQNLARETQYF; cdr3_nt: TGTGCCAGCAGCCAAAACCTGGCTCGGGAGACCCAGTACTTC; d_call: .; j_call: TRBJ2-5; v_call: TRBV4-2; clone_size: .
cdr3_aa: CATSGLVNNEQFF; cdr3_nt: TGTGCCACCTCGGGACTAGTGAACAATGAGCAGTTCTTC; d_call: TRBD2; j_call: TRBJ2-1; v_call: TRBV19; clone_size: .
cdr3_aa: CASSPNWDEQYF; cdr3_nt: TGTGCCAGCTCACCCAACTGGGACGAGCAGTACTTC; d_call: .; j_call: TRBJ2-7; v_call: TRBV18; clone_size: .
cdr3_aa: CSVTGTSVYNEQFF; cdr3_nt: TGCAGCGTGACCGGGACTAGCGTCTACAATGAGCAGTTCTTC; d_call: TRBD2; j_call: TRBJ2-1; v_call: TRBV29-1; clone_size: once
cdr3_aa: CASSLEVANYGYTF; cdr3_nt: TGTGCCAGCAGCTTAGAAGTAGCTAACTATGGCTACACCTTC; d_call: .; j_call: TRBJ1-2; v_call: TRBV7-2; clone_size: .
cdr3_aa: CASSVQGAVAEQYF; cdr3_nt: TGCGCCAGCAGTGTACAGGGGGCTGTTGCCGAGCAGTACTTC; d_call: TRBD1; j_call: TRBJ2-7; v_call: TRBV10-1; clone_size: .
cdr3_aa: CASSVGLESGEKLFF; cdr3_nt: TGTGCCAGCAGCGTAGGGCTCGAAAGCGGTGAAAAACTGTTTTTT; d_call: .; j_call: TRBJ1-4; v_call: TRBV9; clone_size: .
cdr3_aa: CAIRVSENTEAFF; cdr3_nt: TGTGCCATCAGAGTCTCGGAGAACACTGAAGCTTTCTTT; d_call: .; j_call: TRBJ1-1; v_call: TRBV10-3; clone_size: .
cdr3_aa: CASSLGRGGTEAFF; cdr3_nt: TGTGCCAGCAGTTTGGGTAGGGGTGGTACTGAAGCTTTCTTT; d_call: .; j_call: TRBJ1-1; v_call: TRBV28; clone_size: .
cdr3_aa: CASSLSGHRSGYNEQFF; cdr3_nt: TGTGCCAGCAGTTTATCGGGACACAGGAGTGGATACAATGAGCAGTTCTTC; d_call: .; j_call: TRBJ2-1; v_call: TRBV28; clone_size: .
cdr3_aa: CASSQGLDGYTF; cdr3_nt: TGTGCCAGCAGTCAGGGCCTGGATGGCTACACCTTC; d_call: .; j_call: TRBJ1-2; v_call: TRBV27; clone_size: few
cdr3_aa: CASSRQGVPQETQYF; cdr3_nt: TGTGCCAGCAGCAGACAGGGGGTCCCACAAGAGACCCAGTACTTC; d_call: TRBD1; j_call: TRBJ2-5; v_call: TRBV11-3; clone_size: .
cdr3_aa: CASSQVEGNYEQYF; cdr3_nt: TGTGCCAGCTCGCAGGTCGAGGGCAACTACGAGCAGTACTTC; d_call: .; j_call: TRBJ2-7; v_call: TRBV18; clone_size: few
cdr3_aa: CASTGTLSYNEQFF; cdr3_nt: TGTGCCAGCACCGGGACTCTCTCCTACAATGAGCAGTTCTTC; d_call: .; j_call: TRBJ2-1; v_call: TRBV7-9; clone_size: .
cdr3_aa: CAWSARDTNPESYGYTF; cdr3_nt: TGTGCCTGGAGCGCACGGGACACCAACCCCGAGAGCTATGGCTACACCTTC; d_call: .; j_call: TRBJ1-2; v_call: TRBV30; clone_size: .
cdr3_aa: CASSLGRSIQPQHF; cdr3_nt: TGTGCCAGCAGTTTAGGGCGGTCTATTCAGCCCCAGCATTTT; d_call: .; j_call: TRBJ1-5; v_call: TRBV28; clone_size: hyperexpanded
cdr3_aa: CASSPGTTLTDTQYF; cdr3_nt: TGCGCCAGCAGTCCCGGGACTACCCTCACAGATACGCAGTATTTT; d_call: TRBD2; j_call: TRBJ2-3; v_call: TRBV10-1; clone_size: .
cdr3_aa: CASSVDRGSPPLHF; cdr3_nt: TGTGCCAGCAGCGTGGACAGGGGATCGCCACCCCTCCACTTT; d_call: TRBD1; j_call: TRBJ1-6; v_call: TRBV7-9; clone_size: few
cdr3_aa: CASSQEKRGGSYNEQFF; cdr3_nt: TGTGCCAGCAGCCAAGAAAAGCGGGGAGGCTCCTACAATGAGCAGTTCTTC; d_call: TRBD2; j_call: TRBJ2-1; v_call: TRBV4-2; clone_size: .
cdr3_aa: CASTTPGDTQYF; cdr3_nt: TGTGCCAGCACAACCCCAGGGGATACGCAGTATTTT; d_call: .; j_call: TRBJ2-3; v_call: TRBV27; clone_size: .
cdr3_aa: CASSLPTSGKRGGELFF; cdr3_nt: TGTGCCAGCAGCTTGCCGACTAGCGGGAAAAGAGGCGGGGAGCTGTTTTTT; d_call: TRBD2; j_call: TRBJ2-2; v_call: TRBV11-2; clone_size: once
cdr3_aa: CASSHRQTAYEQYF; cdr3_nt: TGTGCCAGCAGTCACCGACAGACTGCCTACGAGCAGTACTTC; d_call: .; j_call: TRBJ2-7; v_call: TRBV28; clone_size: .
cdr3_aa: CASSFGGYYNEQFF; cdr3_nt: TGTGCCAGTTCCTTCGGGGGGTACTACAATGAGCAGTTCTTC; d_call: TRBD2; j_call: TRBJ2-1; v_call: TRBV19; clone_size: once
cdr3_aa: CASSLWGSSQRGLSEQFF; cdr3_nt: TGTGCCAGCAGCTTGTGGGGGTCCTCGCAGCGGGGTTTGAGTGAGCAGTTCTTC; d_call: TRBD2; j_call: TRBJ2-1; v_call: TRBV5-4; clone_size: .